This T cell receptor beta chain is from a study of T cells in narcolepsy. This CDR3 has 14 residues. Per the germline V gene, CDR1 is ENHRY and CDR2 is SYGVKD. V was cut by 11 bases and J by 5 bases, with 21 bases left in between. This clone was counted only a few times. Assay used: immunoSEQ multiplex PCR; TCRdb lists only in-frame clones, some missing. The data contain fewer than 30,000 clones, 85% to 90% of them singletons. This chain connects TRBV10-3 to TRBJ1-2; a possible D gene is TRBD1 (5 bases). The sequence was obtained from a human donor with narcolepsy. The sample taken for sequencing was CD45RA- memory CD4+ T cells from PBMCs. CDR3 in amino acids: CASQGADTLYGYTF. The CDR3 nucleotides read TGTGCCTCCCAAGGGGCGGATACTCTATATGGCTACACCTTC.